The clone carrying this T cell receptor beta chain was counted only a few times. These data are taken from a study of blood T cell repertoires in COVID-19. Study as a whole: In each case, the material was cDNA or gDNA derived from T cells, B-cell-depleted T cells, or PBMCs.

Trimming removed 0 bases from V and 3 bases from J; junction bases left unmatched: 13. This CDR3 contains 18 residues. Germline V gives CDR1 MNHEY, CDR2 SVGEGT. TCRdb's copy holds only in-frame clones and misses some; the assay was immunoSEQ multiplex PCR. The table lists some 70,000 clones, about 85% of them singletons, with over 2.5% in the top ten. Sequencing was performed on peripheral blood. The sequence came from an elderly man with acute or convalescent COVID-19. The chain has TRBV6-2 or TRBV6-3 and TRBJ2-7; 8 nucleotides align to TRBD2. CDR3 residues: CASSYSLFLAGSYYEQYF. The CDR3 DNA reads TGTGCCAGCAGTTACTCCCTTTTTTTAGCGGGATCCTACTACGAGCAGTACTTC.